The rows below give T cell receptor beta chains drawn from one sample of a study of shared clonotypes between healthy human individuals. The table came from immunoSEQ multiplex PCR; TCRdb's copy has only in-frame clones and leaves some out. Seen here are over a million clones, about 70% observed once, and the top ten hold about 1.5%. The specimen was memory CD4+ T cells sorted from blood. These receptor sequences come from a man aged 18 to 29 in good health. Each CDR3 is given with its conserved first and last residue. D genes are given only for firm matches. Clone size, where shown, is once, few, many, or a class for clones that have expanded.

V gene: TRBV27; D gene: .; J gene: TRBJ1-5; clone size: .; CDR3 DNA: TGTGCCAGCAGTTTAAAACCCAAAGGTAGTTTACCCCAGCATTTT; CDR3 protein: CASSLKPKGSLPQHF
V gene: TRBV19; D gene: TRBD1; J gene: TRBJ1-1; clone size: .; CDR3 DNA: TGTGCCAGTAGTACCCTAATACAGGGGACGAACACTGAAGCTTTCTTT; CDR3 protein: CASSTLIQGTNTEAFF
V gene: TRBV13; D gene: .; J gene: TRBJ2-3; clone size: .; CDR3 DNA: TGTGCCAGCAGCGAAAGACTAAGCATGAATACGCAGTATTTT; CDR3 protein: CASSERLSMNTQYF
V gene: TRBV4-1; D gene: TRBD2; J gene: TRBJ2-7; clone size: .; CDR3 DNA: TGCGCCAGCAGCCACACCGGGACTAGCGTCTCCTACGAGCAGTACTTC; CDR3 protein: CASSHTGTSVSYEQYF
V gene: TRBV7-2; D gene: .; J gene: TRBJ2-7; clone size: .; CDR3 DNA: TGTGCCAGCAGCTTAGCTGGCGGGCCCTCCTACGAGCAGTACTTC; CDR3 protein: CASSLAGGPSYEQYF
V gene: TRBV10-3; D gene: .; J gene: TRBJ2-3; clone size: .; CDR3 DNA: TGTGCCATTAGGGACTGGAGCACAGATACGCAGTATTTT; CDR3 protein: CAIRDWSTDTQYF
V gene: TRBV18; D gene: .; J gene: TRBJ2-2; clone size: .; CDR3 DNA: TGTGCCAGCTCACCACAGAGTAACACCGGGGAGCTGTTTTTT; CDR3 protein: CASSPQSNTGELFF
V gene: TRBV4-3; D gene: TRBD2; J gene: TRBJ2-3; clone size: few; CDR3 DNA: TGCGCCAGAAGGCTAGCGGGACCCGGATGCACCTTCACAGATACGCAGTATTTT; CDR3 protein: CARRLAGPGCTFTDTQYF
V gene: TRBV6-5; D gene: .; J gene: TRBJ1-2; clone size: once; CDR3 DNA: TGTGCCAGCAGTTACTTTGGGACGGTGGATGGCTACACCTTC; CDR3 protein: CASSYFGTVDGYTF
V gene: TRBV7-9; D gene: .; J gene: TRBJ2-1; clone size: .; CDR3 DNA: TGTGCCAGCAGCTACTTCCCCGGAAAGCGGGCCACACATGAGCAGTTCTTC; CDR3 protein: CASSYFPGKRATHEQFF
V gene: TRBV28; D gene: TRBD1; J gene: TRBJ2-5; clone size: few; CDR3 DNA: TGTGCCAGCAGTTTATTGGGACAGGGCCCCCGAGAGACCCAGTACTTC; CDR3 protein: CASSLLGQGPRETQYF
V gene: TRBV2; D gene: .; J gene: TRBJ1-4; clone size: .; CDR3 DNA: TGTGCCAGCAGTGCGTACAGTGAAAAACTGTTTTTT; CDR3 protein: CASSAYSEKLFF
V gene: TRBV29-1; D gene: .; J gene: TRBJ1-1; clone size: few; CDR3 DNA: TGCAGCGTCGTGGTGGGGAACACTGAAGCTTTCTTT; CDR3 protein: CSVVVGNTEAFF
V gene: TRBV5-6; D gene: .; J gene: TRBJ1-5; clone size: few; CDR3 DNA: TGTGCCAGCAGCTTAACAAGGGGCTATCAGCCCCAGCATTTT; CDR3 protein: CASSLTRGYQPQHF
V gene: TRBV11-1; D gene: TRBD2; J gene: TRBJ2-1; clone size: .; CDR3 DNA: TGTGCCAGCAGCGTTAGCGGGGATTACAATGAGCAGTTCTTC; CDR3 protein: CASSVSGDYNEQFF
V gene: TRBV5-5; D gene: TRBD2; J gene: TRBJ2-1; clone size: .; CDR3 DNA: TGTGCCAGCAGCTCCCTCGCGGGAGGGACTTTAGATGAGCAGTTCTTC; CDR3 protein: CASSSLAGGTLDEQFF
V gene: TRBV6-1; D gene: TRBD2; J gene: TRBJ2-3; clone size: few; CDR3 DNA: TGTGCCAGCAGTGAAAGGTCTAGCGGGAGTAAGACAGATACGCAGTATTTT; CDR3 protein: CASSERSSGSKTDTQYF
V gene: TRBV7-2; D gene: .; J gene: TRBJ2-7; clone size: .; CDR3 DNA: TGTGCCAGCAGCTCGCCGAGGATCAGCCACGAGCAGTACTTC; CDR3 protein: CASSSPRISHEQYF
V gene: TRBV5-1; D gene: TRBD1; J gene: TRBJ2-2; clone size: .; CDR3 DNA: TGCGCCAGCAGCCCGTCACCCCCGGGACAGGGGTCATCCGGGGAGCTGTTTTTT; CDR3 protein: CASSPSPPGQGSSGELFF
V gene: TRBV19; D gene: .; J gene: TRBJ1-2; clone size: .; CDR3 DNA: TGTGCCAGCAGGGTTGGGGCCAACTATGGCTACACCTTC; CDR3 protein: CASRVGANYGYTF
V gene: TRBV6-5; D gene: .; J gene: TRBJ1-4; clone size: few; CDR3 DNA: TGTGCCACCTCTCGCGAGAGGGGGGCTGAAAAACTGTTTTTT; CDR3 protein: CATSRERGAEKLFF
V gene: TRBV18; D gene: .; J gene: TRBJ2-7; clone size: .; CDR3 DNA: TGTGCCAGCTCACCGACAACGGGGGGCGGCGAGCAGTACTTC; CDR3 protein: CASSPTTGGGEQYF
V gene: TRBV10-2; D gene: .; J gene: TRBJ1-1; clone size: .; CDR3 DNA: TGCGCCAGCAGAGGACAACCGAACACTGAAGCTTTCTTT; CDR3 protein: CASRGQPNTEAFF
V gene: TRBV4-1; D gene: TRBD2; J gene: TRBJ2-1; clone size: few; CDR3 DNA: TGCGCCAGCAGCCAAGCTGCGAGCGGGAGGAATGAGCAGTTCTTC; CDR3 protein: CASSQAASGRNEQFF
V gene: TRBV19; D gene: .; J gene: TRBJ1-1; clone size: .; CDR3 DNA: TGTGCCAGTAACCCGATTCCGTCGGGGGGAGCTTTCTTT; CDR3 protein: CASNPIPSGGAFF
V gene: TRBV6-5; D gene: TRBD1; J gene: TRBJ2-3; clone size: .; CDR3 DNA: TGTGCCAGCAGGACTACAGGGGCGGATACGCAGTATTTT; CDR3 protein: CASRTTGADTQYF
V gene: TRBV30; D gene: TRBD1; J gene: TRBJ2-2; clone size: few; CDR3 DNA: TGTGCCTGGGGACGGACAGGCCACACCGGGGAGCTGTTTTTT; CDR3 protein: CAWGRTGHTGELFF
V gene: TRBV5-1; D gene: .; J gene: TRBJ1-4; clone size: .; CDR3 DNA: TGCGCCAGCAGCTTGGCCTGGGGGGGCACTATTAATGAAAAACTGTTTTTT; CDR3 protein: CASSLAWGGTINEKLFF
V gene: TRBV28; D gene: .; J gene: TRBJ1-1; clone size: .; CDR3 DNA: TGTGCCAGCAGTTTGAGGACTGAAGCTTTCTTT; CDR3 protein: CASSLRTEAFF
V gene: TRBV7-2; D gene: TRBD1; J gene: TRBJ1-2; clone size: many; CDR3 DNA: TGTGCCAGCAGCTCCCCGTACATTACAGGGGGCAATGGCTACACCTTC; CDR3 protein: CASSSPYITGGNGYTF
V gene: TRBV19; D gene: TRBD2; J gene: TRBJ2-3; clone size: .; CDR3 DNA: TGTGCCAGTAGTGTACTAGCGGGGGGGCCCCGCACAGATACGCAGTATTTT; CDR3 protein: CASSVLAGGPRTDTQYF
V gene: TRBV21-1; D gene: .; J gene: TRBJ2-2; clone size: .; CDR3 DNA: TGTGCCAGCAGCAAAGATCAGGGGACCGAGGTAAACACCGGGGAGCTGTTTTTT; CDR3 protein: CASSKDQGTEVNTGELFF
V gene: TRBV16; D gene: .; J gene: TRBJ1-6; clone size: few; CDR3 DNA: TGTGCCAGCGCTCCGAGTATCAGGTGGAATTCACCCCTCCACTTT; CDR3 protein: CASAPSIRWNSPLHF
V gene: TRBV30; D gene: .; J gene: TRBJ1-6; clone size: .; CDR3 DNA: TGTGCCTGGAGGCCCTCGGGATCACCCCTCCACTTT; CDR3 protein: CAWRPSGSPLHF
V gene: TRBV7-6; D gene: TRBD1; J gene: TRBJ1-6; clone size: few; CDR3 DNA: TGTGCCACGCGTCCCGGACAGGGAATTTCACCCCTCCACTTT; CDR3 protein: CATRPGQGISPLHF
V gene: TRBV6-4; D gene: TRBD2; J gene: TRBJ2-5; clone size: .; CDR3 DNA: TGTGCCAGCAGGTTCGGACTAGCGGCCAGGCGAGGAGAGACCCAGTACTTC; CDR3 protein: CASRFGLAARRGETQYF
V gene: TRBV28; D gene: .; J gene: TRBJ1-4; clone size: .; CDR3 DNA: TGTGCCAGCAGTATAAGGACAGCAACTAATGAAAAACTGTTTTTT; CDR3 protein: CASSIRTATNEKLFF